The 26 T cell receptor beta chains reported below all come from one sample, sequenced in a study of T cells after yellow fever vaccination. One entry per CDR3 protein results from TCRdb running MiXCR on the 5' RACE reads. There are hundreds of thousands of distinct CDR3 sequences in the sample; around 4% occur only once, and 23% lies in the top ten. Material: PBMCs, obtained on the day of the yellow fever booster vaccination. These receptors all come from a man aged 18 to 30 who received the YFV17D yellow fever vaccine.

The table lists this clonotype with a few counts. The chain joins TRBV12-5 to TRBJ1-1, with D maybe TRBD1 (6 bases). The V gene lost 0 bases and the J gene lost 6 bases, with 11 bases spanning the gap. Germline CDR1 and CDR2: LGHNT and FRNRAP. The CDR3 covers 14 residues. DNA of the CDR3: TGTGCTAGTGGTTTGGTAGAACAGGGACCTGAAGCTTTCTTT. Residues: CASGLVEQGPEAFF.

Points on this clonotype: A clone one base away is much larger, so this may be a read error. The chain employs TRBV7-7 and TRBJ2-1; the D call may be TRBD1 or TRBD2 (6 bases each). The CDR3 covers 14 residues. Germline CDR1 and CDR2: SSHAT and FNYEAQ (reference sequence). The CDR3 nucleotides read TGTGCTAGCGGCAGGGGCCAGCTGGACAATGAGCAGTTCTTC. It encodes CASGRGQLDNEQFF.

This clonotype came up many times. The chain links TRBV5-1 to TRBJ2-7; the D is unclear. This CDR3 has 14 residues. From germline, CDR1 is SGHRS and CDR2 YFSETQ. The V gene lost 4 bases and the J gene lost 6 bases, with 17 bases spanning the gap. DNA of the CDR3: TGCGCCAGCAGCCTAGGCGACACAGTTAGCGAGCAGTACGTC. Translated: CASSLGDTVSEQYV.

J is TRBJ2-5 and V is TRBV27; 7 nucleotides match TRBD1. The V gene end was trimmed by 4 bases and the J gene end by 7 bases; junction bases not matched to a gene: 15. Germline CDR1 is MNHEY and CDR2 is SMNVEV (reference sequence). This CDR3 has 16 amino acids. The CDR3 DNA is TGTGCCAGCAGTTCTCCCTCCTCGACAGGGCGGGTGACCCAGTACTTC. Translation: CASSSPSSTGRVTQYF.

This chain uses TRBV7-9 with TRBJ2-7; possible D gene TRBD2, 5 bases. This CDR3 is built from 14 residues. The germline gives CDR1 SEHNR, CDR2 FQNEAQ (reference sequence). Trimming took off 1 base at V and 2 bases at J, with 9 bases between the two ends. This chain's CDR3 is CASSLGGFPYEQYF. CDR3 nucleotide sequence: TGTGCCAGCAGCTTAGGAGGGTTCCCCTACGAGCAGTACTTC.

The J gene is TRBJ2-2, the V gene TRBV5-1; possible D gene TRBD1, 5 bases. Trimming shortened V by 2 bases and J by 2 bases, and 10 bases separated the two germline ends. CDR1 and CDR2 from the germline V gene are SGHRS and YFSETQ. The length of the CDR3 is 15 residues. This chain's CDR3 is CASSFTQGNTGELFF. The CDR3 region has the DNA TGCGCCAGCAGCTTCACCCAGGGTAACACCGGGGAGCTGTTTTTT. Using reference TRBV5-1 and TRBJ2-2 for the parts outside the CDR3, the full variable domain is KAGVTQTPRYLIKTRGQQVTLSCSPISGHRSVSWYQQTPGQGLQFLFEYFSETQRNKGNFPGRFSGRQFSNSRSEMNVSTLELGDSALYLCASSFTQGNTGELFFGEGSRLTVL.

This clonotype occurred many times. The chain links TRBV2 to TRBJ1-1; the D gene is possibly TRBD1 (6 bases). V lost 6 bases to trimming and J lost 3 bases, with 20 bases between them. The CDR3 contains 16 residues. The germline gives CDR1 SNHLY, CDR2 FYNNEI. Written as DNA, the CDR3 is TGTGCCAGCAGGTCAGTCTTGGGACACTGGGACACTGAAGCTTTCTTT. Translation: CASRSVLGHWDTEAFF.

This clonotype was seen repeatedly, ten times or more. One base away lies a much larger clone, so this may be a sequencing read error. The chain links TRBV14 to TRBJ2-1, with no clear D. Trimming shortened V by 4 bases and J by 0 bases, and 7 bases separated the two germline ends. The CDR3 is 14 amino acids. Germline CDR1 and CDR2: SGHDN and FVKESK. The CDR3 DNA follows: TGTGCCAGCAGCCGGTTGAGCTCCTACAATGAGCAGTTCTTC. Translated, it gives CASSRLSSYNEQFF.

This clonotype was observed many times. This rearrangement joins TRBV5-1 to TRBJ1-1, with D uncertain. V shed 0 bases and J shed 3 bases, with 9 bases lying between them. This CDR3 is 14 amino acids long. Germline V gene sequence: CDR1 SGHRS, CDR2 YFSETQ. CDR3 protein: CASSLDGIDTEAFF. CDR3 DNA sequence: TGCGCCAGCAGCTTGGATGGGATCGACACTGAAGCTTTCTTT.

Only a few counts were recorded for this clonotype. This sequence joins TRBV4-1 and TRBJ1-1; unclear D gene. The V gene lost 0 bases and the J gene lost 0 bases, with 11 bases spanning the gap. CDR3 length equals 16 residues. Germline assignment: CDR1 MGHRA and CDR2 YSYEKL. The CDR3 region is CASSQETAGLNTEAFF. The CDR3 bases are TGCGCCAGCAGCCAAGAAACGGCAGGATTGAACACTGAAGCTTTCTTT.

CDR3 sequence (DNA): TGTGCCAGCGGGACAGCGGGTGAGGCCCTCCACTTT. The encoded protein is CASGTAGEALHF. J is TRBJ1-6 and V is TRBV3-1; 7 bases match TRBD1. J lost 14 bases, V lost 8 bases, and 9 bases had no gene match. Looked up from germline, CDR1 is LGHDT and CDR2 is YNNKEL (reference sequence). The CDR3 covers 12 residues.

This chain uses TRBV5-1 with TRBJ2-1; D is perhaps TRBD1 (7 bases). The germline CDR1 and CDR2 sequences are SGHRS and YFSETQ. The CDR3 runs to 14 residues. Trimming pared 7 bases from V and 3 bases from J, leaving 14 bases between. CDR3 protein: CASSRGADYNEQFF. For the CDR3, the DNA is TGCGCCAGCTCCAGGGGGGCGGACTACAATGAGCAGTTCTTC.

This clonotype was found many times. The chain uses TRBV5-1 and TRBJ1-1; D unclear. Looked up from germline, CDR1 is SGHRS and CDR2 is YFSETQ. The CDR3 consists of 14 residues. Trimming took off 2 bases at V and 2 bases at J, with 10 bases between the two ends. The CDR3 region is CASSLESVNTEAFF. DNA for the CDR3: TGCGCCAGCAGCTTAGAATCCGTAAACACTGAAGCTTTCTTT.

The CDR3 is CASTRDRNTGELFF. The CDR3 DNA is TGTGCCAGCACTAGAGACAGGAACACCGGGGAGCTGTTTTTT. The chain carries TRBV12-3 or TRBV12-4 and TRBJ2-2; tentatively, D is TRBD1 (5 bases). Trimming removed 7 bases at V and 1 base at J, with 10 bases between. This CDR3 is built from 14 residues.

This rearrangement joins TRBV18 to TRBJ2-7; no clear D gene. With 3 bases removed from V and 5 bases from J, the gap between germline ends came to 14 bases. Germline V gene data show CDR1 as KGHSH and CDR2 as LQKENI. This CDR3 contains 14 residues. DNA of the CDR3: TGTGCCAGCTCACCCCGTACGGGCCGGAACGAGCAGTACTTC. This encodes CASSPRTGRNEQYF.

The chain carries TRBV20-1 and TRBJ2-5, with TRBD2 matching 7 bases. J was trimmed by 2 bases and V by 1 base; bases with no gene match: 7. Germline assignment: CDR1 DFQATT and CDR2 SNEGSKA (reference sequence). The CDR3 consists of 15 residues. CDR3 bases: TGCAGTGCTAGAGCAGTCTGGGGGGGGCAAGAGACCCAGTACTTC. Protein sequence: CSARAVWGGQETQYF.

This chain joins TRBV4-3 and TRBJ1-1; a possible D gene is TRBD1 (5 bases). Per the germline V gene, CDR1 is LGHNA and CDR2 is YSLEER. V lost 3 bases, J lost 11 bases, and 25 bases lay in between. The CDR3 extends over 16 amino acids. CDR3 amino acids: CASSQTLGLPSLGAFF. In nucleotides, the CDR3 is TGCGCCAGCAGCCAGACCTTGGGACTACCATCACTGGGGGCTTTCTTT.

The chain has TRBV6-5 and TRBJ2-3; 11 bases are shared with TRBD2. CDR3 length: 16 amino acids. V shed 0 bases and J 5 bases; nucleotides not matched to a gene: 4. Germline lookup yields CDR1 MNHEY and CDR2 SVGAGI. The CDR3 nucleotides are TGTGCCAGCAGTTACTCGACTAGCGGGGCAAAAGATACGCAGTATTTT. This gives the protein CASSYSTSGAKDTQYF.

The chain joins TRBV11-2 to TRBJ2-7; D uncertain. Germline V gene data show CDR1 as SGHAT and CDR2 as FQNNGV. Trimming removed 0 bases at V and 2 bases at J, with 8 bases between. The CDR3 consists of 14 residues. The CDR3 region is CASSLEDRPYEQYV. The CDR3 nucleotides read TGTGCCAGCAGCTTAGAAGATCGACCCTACGAGCAGTACGTC.

The rearrangement joins TRBV20-1 to TRBJ2-1; 11 bases align to TRBD1. Germline V gene lookup returns CDR1 DFQATT and CDR2 SNEGSKA (reference sequence). Trimming removed 5 bases from V and 6 bases from J; junction bases left unmatched: 6. CDR3 length: 14 residues. CDR3 residues: CSALTGTGGNEQFF. The CDR3 DNA is TGCAGTGCTCTAACCGGGACAGGGGGCAATGAGCAGTTCTTC.

The DNA of the CDR3 is TGTGCCAGCAGTTCCCCGGGACAGGGGTCCTACGAGCAGTACTTC. Protein sequence: CASSSPGQGSYEQYF. The chain combines TRBV6-5 with TRBJ2-7, with 10 bases that match TRBD1. The CDR3 contains 15 residues. CDR1 is MNHEY, CDR2 SVGAGI, per germline. J lost 1 base, V lost 4 bases, and 4 bases had no gene match.

This clonotype was detected many times. This sequence joins TRBV6-2 or TRBV6-3 and TRBJ1-5; 8 bases align to TRBD1. This CDR3 region has 12 residues. The germline V gene encodes CDR1 MNHEY and CDR2 SVGEGT. Trimming at V came to 7 bases and at J to 5 bases, leaving 1 base not matched to a gene. This CDR3 reads CASKQGDQPQHF. In DNA form, the CDR3 reads TGTGCCAGCAAACAGGGGGATCAGCCCCAGCATTTT.

This clonotype was counted ten times or more. The chain links TRBV7-8 to TRBJ2-7; D not certain. The length of the CDR3 is 14 residues. Trimming removed 4 bases from V and 3 bases from J, with 13 bases in between. Germline CDR1 SGHVS, CDR2 FQNEAQ. The DNA for the CDR3 is TGTGCCAGCAGCTCCCTCCCCGGCATCTACGAGCAGTACGTC. This encodes CASSSLPGIYEQYV.

This clonotype has just a few counts. This chain uses TRBV20-1 with TRBJ2-5; 8 bases agree with TRBD2. Germline loops: CDR1 DFQATT, CDR2 SNEGSKA (reference sequence). The CDR3 is 14 amino acids. J gave up 2 bases and V 7 bases, and 9 bases lay outside the gene matches. The CDR3 bases are TGCAGTGTCGTGGGACTAGACGTACAAGAGACCCAGTACTTC. The encoded protein is CSVVGLDVQETQYF.

This clonotype occurred many times. The genes are TRBV5-1 and TRBJ2-1; a possible D gene is TRBD2 (5 bases). The V end was cut by 4 bases, the J end by 1 base, with 15 bases between. CDR3 size: 16 residues. Germline lookup yields CDR1 SGHRS and CDR2 YFSETQ. DNA of the CDR3: TGCGCCAGCAGCCCCGAAACCCGGGGTTCCTACAATGAGCAGTTCTTC. It encodes CASSPETRGSYNEQFF.

This clonotype was recorded many times. The chain has TRBV6-5 and TRBJ1-5; TRBD1 agrees at 7 bases. The V gene's germline CDR1 is MNHEY and CDR2 SVGAGI. There are 15 residues in the CDR3. Trimming at V came to 5 bases and at J to 0 bases, leaving 4 bases not matched to a gene. The CDR3 bases are TGTGCCAGCAGTAAAGGACAGGATAGCAATCAGCCCCAGCATTTT. As protein: CASSKGQDSNQPQHF.